These T cell receptor beta chains were read from a single sample in a study of cytomegalovirus exposure and HLA in healthy donors. TCRdb's table, derived via immunoSEQ multiplex PCR, lists solely in-frame clones and lacks some. Of 40,000 to 45,000 clones listed, 40% to 60% are singletons. Sequencing used PBMCs. Receptors originate from a human donor in good health. CDR3s leave out the opening cysteine and the closing phenylalanine or tryptophan. Fields, in order: V gene, J gene, CDR3 protein.

TRBV4-2	TRBJ1-6	ASSERGQGASSPLH
TRBV6-5	TRBJ1-1	ASTRGEGTEAF
TRBV28	TRBJ1-5	ASSRRRQGSNQPQH
TRBV20-1	TRBJ2-3	SALSGDTQY
TRBV18	TRBJ2-1	ASSPPWTGVDEQF
TRBV19	TRBJ1-5	ASSISGQGNQPQH
TRBV15	TRBJ1-5	ATSRMAGRNQPQH
TRBV5-1	TRBJ1-3	ASSLGQGARNTIY
TRBV6-5	TRBJ2-3	ASSYSSLAATDTQY
TRBV13	NA	ASRLSGRALGEQY
TRBV2	TRBJ1-5	ASSENRDDQPQH
TRBV5-1	TRBJ1-1	ASSLTGPLNTEAF
TRBV19	TRBJ1-5	ATIPTGGRRQPQH
TRBV18	TRBJ2-5	ASSPAETRAFQY
TRBV4-3	TRBJ2-7	ASSQDGPWTGTYEQY
TRBV5-4	TRBJ2-7	ASSFGGEDYEQY
TRBV6-5	TRBJ2-7	ASRGHLYEQY
TRBV6-1	TRBJ2-1	ASSEVGRLVSDEQF
TRBV11-2	TRBJ2-6	ASSLSRVSGANVLT
TRBV7-9	TRBJ2-3	ASGLAGPSTDTQY
TRBV27	TRBJ1-6	ASGIYRDRGDSPLH
TRBV10-3	TRBJ2-5	AISPKLAGGFQETQY
TRBV18	TRBJ1-2	ASSPPSSGGAAGGYT
TRBV19	TRBJ1-5	ASSMGQNNQPQH
TRBV29-1	TRBJ2-1	SVEKGTGVHEQF
TRBV7-2	TRBJ1-2	ASSGTGGRGYT
TRBV11-2	TRBJ1-4	ASSRGGERHEKLF
TRBV10-3	TRBJ2-7	AISESLMREQY
TRBV7-2	TRBJ1-3	ASSFSGTGGLGNTIY
TRBV29-1	TRBJ2-7	SVVRAAKGREQY
TRBV7-8	TRBJ2-7	ASSLSDGPYEQY
TRBV2	TRBJ1-1	ASSSKPTGTEAF
TRBV9	TRBJ2-1	ASSVASGRAGFNEQF
TRBV19	TRBJ2-1	ASSHLPSLQLYNEQF
TRBV7-2	TRBJ2-7	ASSGTGYGYEQY
TRBV5-8	TRBJ2-1	ASSSGLATYNEQF
TRBV5-6	TRBJ2-1	ASSLGTASYNEQF
TRBV7-2	TRBJ2-5	ASSIMSVGQETQY
TRBV10-3	TRBJ2-2	AISESLRQNTGELF
TRBV27	TRBJ1-1	ASGKFGGRKVNTEAF
TRBV7-2	TRBJ1-6	ASSPGGASSYNSPLH
TRBV9	TRBJ1-2	ASRGPGDGYT
TRBV7-2	TRBJ1-6	ASSLSGRVSYNSPLH
TRBV19	TRBJ2-3	ASSIWAGVMRTDTQY
TRBV27	TRBJ1-3	ASSAGSGNTIY
TRBV5-1	TRBJ2-2	ASSLIYNAGELF
TRBV4-1	TRBJ1-5	ASSHGTGGNQPQH
TRBV19	TRBJ1-1	ASSSTGGTEAF
TRBV9	TRBJ1-5	ASSVAGRADQPQH
TRBV18	TRBJ2-1	ASSPRGTGGTMSYNEQF
TRBV28	TRBJ1-2	ASSLGARGKNYGYT
TRBV5-1	TRBJ2-3	ASSSTGPLTDTQY
TRBV27	TRBJ1-6	ASSPGQGPRTPLH
TRBV5-6	TRBJ2-7	ASSLLGPRESSYEQY
TRBV6-5	TRBJ1-6	ASSYGDRVQSPLH
TRBV18	TRBJ2-3	ASSKDRASTGTQY
TRBV18	TRBJ2-1	ASSPGQSYNEQF
TRBV7-3	TRBJ2-3	ASSFSGGADTQY
TRBV6-5	TRBJ2-6	ASGAGNSGANVLT